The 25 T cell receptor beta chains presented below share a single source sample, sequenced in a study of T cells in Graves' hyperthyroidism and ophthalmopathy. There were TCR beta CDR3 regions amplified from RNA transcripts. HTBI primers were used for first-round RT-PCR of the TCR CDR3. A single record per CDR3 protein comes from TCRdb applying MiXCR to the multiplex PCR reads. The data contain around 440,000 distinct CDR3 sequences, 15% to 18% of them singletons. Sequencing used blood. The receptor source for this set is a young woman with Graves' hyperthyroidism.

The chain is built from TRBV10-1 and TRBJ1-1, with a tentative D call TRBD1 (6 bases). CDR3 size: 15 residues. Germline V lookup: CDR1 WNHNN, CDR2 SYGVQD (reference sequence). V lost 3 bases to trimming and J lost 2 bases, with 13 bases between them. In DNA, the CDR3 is TGCGCCAGCAGTGAAGCGACAGGTGGCAACACTGAAGCTTTCTTT. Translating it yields CASSEATGGNTEAFF.

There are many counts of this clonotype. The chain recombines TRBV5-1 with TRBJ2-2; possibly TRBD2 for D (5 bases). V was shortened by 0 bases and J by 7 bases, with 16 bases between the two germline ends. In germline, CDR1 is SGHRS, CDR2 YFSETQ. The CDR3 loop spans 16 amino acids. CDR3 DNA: TGCGCCAGCAGCTTGGAGACTATCGAAAGTGGCGGGGAGCTGTTTTTT. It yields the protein CASSLETIESGGELFF.

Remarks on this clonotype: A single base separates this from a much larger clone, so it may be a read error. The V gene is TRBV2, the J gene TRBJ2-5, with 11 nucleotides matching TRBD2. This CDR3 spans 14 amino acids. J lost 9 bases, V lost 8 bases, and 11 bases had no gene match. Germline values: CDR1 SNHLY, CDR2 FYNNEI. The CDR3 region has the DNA TGTGCCAGCGGTGGCTTAGCGGGGGGGGTGGCCCAGTACTTC. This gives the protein CASGGLAGGVAQYF. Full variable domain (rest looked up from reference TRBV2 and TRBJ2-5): EPEVTQTPSHQVTQMGQEVILRCVPISNHLYFYWYRQILGQKVEFLVSFYNNEISEKSEIFDDQFSVERPDGSNFTLKIRSTKLEDSAMYFCASGGLAGGVAQYFGPGTRLLVL.

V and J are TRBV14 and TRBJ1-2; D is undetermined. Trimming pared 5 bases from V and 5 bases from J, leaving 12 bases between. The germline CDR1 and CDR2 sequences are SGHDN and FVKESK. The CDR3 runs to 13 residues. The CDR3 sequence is CASSVGRQYGYTF. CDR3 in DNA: TGTGCCAGCAGCGTTGGACGGCAGTATGGCTACACCTTC.

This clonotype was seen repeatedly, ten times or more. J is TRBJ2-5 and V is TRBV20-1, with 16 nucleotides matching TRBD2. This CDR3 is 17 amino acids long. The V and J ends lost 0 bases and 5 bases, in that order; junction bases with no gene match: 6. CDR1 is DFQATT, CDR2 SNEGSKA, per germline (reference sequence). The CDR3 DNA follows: TGCAGTGCTAGAGATGGGACTAGCGGGGGGGCCCTGGAGACCCAGTACTTC. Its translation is CSARDGTSGGALETQYF.

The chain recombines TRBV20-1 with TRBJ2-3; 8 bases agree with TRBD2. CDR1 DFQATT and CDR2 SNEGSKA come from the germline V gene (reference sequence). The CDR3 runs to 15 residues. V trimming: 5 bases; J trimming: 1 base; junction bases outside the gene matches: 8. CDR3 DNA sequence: TGCAGTGCTCAGGGAGCTAGCGGGCGCACAGATACGCAGTATTTT. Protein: CSAQGASGRTDTQYF.

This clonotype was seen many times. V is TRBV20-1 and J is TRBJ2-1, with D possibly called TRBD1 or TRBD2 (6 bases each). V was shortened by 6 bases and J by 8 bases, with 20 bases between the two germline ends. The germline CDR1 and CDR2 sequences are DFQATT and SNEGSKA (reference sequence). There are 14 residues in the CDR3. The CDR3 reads CSATVGGVGYEQFF. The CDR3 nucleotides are TGCAGTGCGACCGTCGGGGGCGTGGGCTATGAGCAGTTCTTC.

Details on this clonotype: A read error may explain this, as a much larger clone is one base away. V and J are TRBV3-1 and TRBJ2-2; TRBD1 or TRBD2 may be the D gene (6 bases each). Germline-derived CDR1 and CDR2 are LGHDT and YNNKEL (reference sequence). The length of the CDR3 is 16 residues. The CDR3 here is CASSQGRQGYTGGLFF. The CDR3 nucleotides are TGTGCCAGCAGCCAGGGTCGGCAGGGGTACACCGGGGGGCTGTTTTTT. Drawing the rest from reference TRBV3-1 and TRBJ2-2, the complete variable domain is DTAVSQTPKYLVTQMGNDKSIKCEQNLGHDTMYWYKQDSKKFLKIMFSYNNKELIINETVPNRFSPKSPDKAHLNLHINSLELGDSAVYFCASSQGRQGYTGGLFFGEGSRLTVL.

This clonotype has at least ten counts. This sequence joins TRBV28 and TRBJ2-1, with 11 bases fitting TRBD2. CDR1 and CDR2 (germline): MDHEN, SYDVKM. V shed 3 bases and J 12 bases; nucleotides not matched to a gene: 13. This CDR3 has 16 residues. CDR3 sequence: CASSLPSTSGGVGQFF. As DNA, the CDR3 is TGTGCCAGCAGTTTGCCCTCCACTAGCGGGGGAGTGGGGCAGTTCTTC.

CDR3 in amino acids: CASDGGTNEKLFF. The CDR3 DNA follows: TGTGCCAGCGACGGGGGAACTAATGAAAAACTGTTTTTT. The V and J genes are TRBV7-9 and TRBJ1-4; possibly TRBD1 for D (5 bases). CDR3 length: 13 residues. V lost 8 bases to trimming and J lost 1 base, with 8 bases between them. Germline CDR1 reads SEHNR; CDR2 reads FQNEAQ (reference sequence).

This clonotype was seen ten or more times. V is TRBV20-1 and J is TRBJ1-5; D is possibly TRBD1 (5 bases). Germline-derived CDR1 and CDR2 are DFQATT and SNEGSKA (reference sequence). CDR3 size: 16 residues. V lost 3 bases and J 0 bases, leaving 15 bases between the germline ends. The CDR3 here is CSARGRDLYSNQPQHF. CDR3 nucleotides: TGCAGTGCTAGGGGCAGGGATCTATATAGCAATCAGCCCCAGCATTTT.

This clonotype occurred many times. CDR3 bases: TGTGCCAGCAGTTGGACTAGCGGGAATGAGCAGTTCTTC. This gives the protein CASSWTSGNEQFF. This sequence joins TRBV12-3 or TRBV12-4 and TRBJ2-1, with 11 bases lining up with TRBD2. The CDR3 totals 13 residues. J lost 7 bases, V lost 4 bases, and 0 bases had no gene match.

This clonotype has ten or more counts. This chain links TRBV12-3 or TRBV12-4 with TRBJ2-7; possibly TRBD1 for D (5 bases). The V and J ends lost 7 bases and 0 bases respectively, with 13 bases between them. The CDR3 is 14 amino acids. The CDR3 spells CASIKTGDSYEQYF. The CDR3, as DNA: TGTGCCAGCATTAAAACAGGAGACTCCTACGAGCAGTACTTC.

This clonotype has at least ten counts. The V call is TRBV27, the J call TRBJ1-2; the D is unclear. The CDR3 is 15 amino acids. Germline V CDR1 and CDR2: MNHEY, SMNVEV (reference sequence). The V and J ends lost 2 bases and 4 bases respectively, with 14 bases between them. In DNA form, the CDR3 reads TGTGCCAGCAGTTTAGGGTCAGATGGTCGCTATGGCTACACCTTC. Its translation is CASSLGSDGRYGYTF.

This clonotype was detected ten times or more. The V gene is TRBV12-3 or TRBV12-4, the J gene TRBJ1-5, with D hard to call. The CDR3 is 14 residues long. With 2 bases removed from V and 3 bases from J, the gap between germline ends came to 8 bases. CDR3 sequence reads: CASSLNWDNQPQHF. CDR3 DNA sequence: TGTGCCAGCAGTTTAAACTGGGACAATCAGCCCCAGCATTTT.

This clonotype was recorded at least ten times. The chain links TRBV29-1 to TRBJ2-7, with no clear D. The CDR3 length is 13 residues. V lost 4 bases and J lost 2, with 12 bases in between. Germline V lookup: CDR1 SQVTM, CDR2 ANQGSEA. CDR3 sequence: CSVGGGSTYEQYF. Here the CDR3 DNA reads TGCAGCGTTGGTGGCGGCTCCACCTACGAGCAGTACTTC.

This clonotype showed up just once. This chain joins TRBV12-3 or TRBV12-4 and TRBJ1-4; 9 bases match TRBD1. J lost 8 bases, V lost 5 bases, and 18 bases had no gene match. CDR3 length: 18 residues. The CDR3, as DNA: TGTGCCAGCAGTCGAGGGACAGGGTGGACGTTGGGTGGAGAAAAACTGTTTTTT. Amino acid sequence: CASSRGTGWTLGGEKLFF.

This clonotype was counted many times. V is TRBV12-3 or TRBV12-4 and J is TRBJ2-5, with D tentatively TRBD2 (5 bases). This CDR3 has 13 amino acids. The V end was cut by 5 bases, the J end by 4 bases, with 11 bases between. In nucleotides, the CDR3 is TGTGCCAGCAGTCCGTGGCGGGTAGAGACCCAGTACTTC. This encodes CASSPWRVETQYF.

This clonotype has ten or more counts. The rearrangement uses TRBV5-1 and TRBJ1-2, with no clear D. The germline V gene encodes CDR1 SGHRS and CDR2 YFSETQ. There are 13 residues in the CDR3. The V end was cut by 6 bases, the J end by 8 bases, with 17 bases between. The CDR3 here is CASTTDRNQGYTF. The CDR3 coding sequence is TGCGCCAGCACCACAGATCGTAATCAGGGCTACACCTTC.

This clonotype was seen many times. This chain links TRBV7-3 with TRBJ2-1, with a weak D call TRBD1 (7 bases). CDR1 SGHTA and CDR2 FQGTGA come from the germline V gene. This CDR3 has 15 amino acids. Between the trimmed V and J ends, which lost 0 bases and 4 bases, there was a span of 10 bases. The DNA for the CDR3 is TGTGCCAGCAGCTTAACGACAGGGAGGTACAATGAGCAGTTCTTC. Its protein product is CASSLTTGRYNEQFF. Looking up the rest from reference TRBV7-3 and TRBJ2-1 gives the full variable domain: GAGVSQTPSNKVTEKGKYVELRCDPISGHTALYWYRQSLGQGPEFLIYFQGTGAADDSGLPNDRFFAVRPEGSVSTLKIQRTERGDSAVYLCASSLTTGRYNEQFFGPGTRLTVL.

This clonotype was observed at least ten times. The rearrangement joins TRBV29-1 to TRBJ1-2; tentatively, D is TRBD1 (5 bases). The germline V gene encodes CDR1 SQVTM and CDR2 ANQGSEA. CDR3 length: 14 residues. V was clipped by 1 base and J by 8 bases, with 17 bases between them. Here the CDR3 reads CSVEVQTAGGGYTF. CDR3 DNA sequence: TGCAGCGTTGAAGTCCAGACAGCCGGGGGAGGCTACACCTTC.

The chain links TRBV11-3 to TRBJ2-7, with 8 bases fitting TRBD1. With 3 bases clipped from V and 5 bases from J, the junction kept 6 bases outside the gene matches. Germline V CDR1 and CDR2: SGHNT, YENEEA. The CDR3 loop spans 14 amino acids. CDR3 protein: CASSLTGDINEQYF. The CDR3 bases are TGTGCCAGCAGCTTGACAGGGGACATCAACGAGCAGTACTTC.

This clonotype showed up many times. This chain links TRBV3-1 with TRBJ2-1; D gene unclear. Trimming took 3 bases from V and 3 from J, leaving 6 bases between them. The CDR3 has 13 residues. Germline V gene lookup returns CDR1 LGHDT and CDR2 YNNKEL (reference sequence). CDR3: CASSQRSYNEQFF. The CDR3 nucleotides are TGTGCCAGCAGCCAGCGGAGCTACAATGAGCAGTTCTTC.

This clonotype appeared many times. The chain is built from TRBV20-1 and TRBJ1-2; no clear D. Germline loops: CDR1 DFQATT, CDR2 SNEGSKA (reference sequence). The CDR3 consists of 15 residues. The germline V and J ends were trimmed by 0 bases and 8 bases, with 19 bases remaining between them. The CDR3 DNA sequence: TGCAGTGCTAGAGATCAGAAAGGATTAGCGTACGGCTACACCTTC. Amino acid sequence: CSARDQKGLAYGYTF.

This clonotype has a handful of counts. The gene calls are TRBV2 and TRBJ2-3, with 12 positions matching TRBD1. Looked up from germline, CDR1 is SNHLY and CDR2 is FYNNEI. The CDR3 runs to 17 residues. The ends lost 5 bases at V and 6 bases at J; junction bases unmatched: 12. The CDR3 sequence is CASSSPSGTGGPDTQYF. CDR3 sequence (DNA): TGTGCCAGCAGTTCCCCGTCCGGGACAGGGGGCCCCGATACGCAGTATTTT.